The 20 T cell receptor beta chains in this list originate from one sample, sequenced in a study of T-cell memory formation after mild COVID-19. MiXCR, run by TCRdb on the 5' RACE reads, gives a single entry per CDR3 protein. Among about 430,000 distinct CDR3 sequences listed, approximately 18% were seen once. Sequenced input: PBMCs or a T cell subset sorted from them (not recorded which). These receptor sequences come from a man between 18 and 35 years old who had mild COVID-19 (a few samples of this study predate the infection). Cell type and time point are not known.

Here the CDR3 reads CASSPTGGSGYTF. The CDR3, as DNA: TGTGCCAGCAGCCCCACCGGGGGGAGTGGCTACACCTTC. The chain recombines TRBV7-6 with TRBJ1-2; D is possibly TRBD1 (5 bases). Trimming left V 5 bases short and J 7 bases short, with 14 bases between. This CDR3 region has 13 residues. The germline V gene has CDR1 SGHVS and CDR2 FNYEAQ.

This clonotype was counted between two and nine times. V and J are TRBV7-9 and TRBJ2-3; 8 bases match TRBD2. V gave up 6 bases and J gave up 3 bases; unmatched junction bases: 5. Germline V gene data show CDR1 as SEHNR and CDR2 as FQNEAQ (reference sequence). The CDR3 runs to 14 residues. CDR3 DNA sequence: TGTGCCAGCAGGCGGGGGGAACGAACAGATACGCAGTATTTT. Translating gives CASRRGERTDTQYF.

The J gene is TRBJ1-5, the V gene TRBV20-1, with a tentative D call TRBD1 (6 bases). Germline V CDR1 and CDR2: DFQATT, SNEGSKA (reference sequence). The CDR3 extends over 15 amino acids. V lost 0 bases, J lost 5 bases, and 14 bases lay in between. DNA of the CDR3: TGCAGTGCTAGAGATTGGGCGGGGGGCTATCAGCCCCAGCATTTT. Protein product: CSARDWAGGYQPQHF.

This chain connects TRBV9 to TRBJ1-2; 7 positions match TRBD1. CDR3 size: 14 residues. CDR1 and CDR2 (germline): SGDLS, YYNGEE. Trimming cost V 3 bases and J 6 bases; bases outside gene matches: 8. CDR3 region: CASSADTGDDGYTF. The CDR3 bases are TGTGCCAGCAGCGCAGACACAGGGGACGATGGCTACACCTTC.

This clonotype was observed a handful of times. The J gene is TRBJ2-5, the V gene TRBV20-1; 10 bases fit TRBD1. V dropped 6 bases and J dropped 5; count of bases not matched to a gene: 9. Per germline, CDR1 DFQATT and CDR2 SNEGSKA (reference sequence). The CDR3 runs to 14 residues. Here the CDR3 reads CSAKPGQGWETQYF. CDR3 bases: TGCAGTGCGAAGCCGGGACAGGGGTGGGAGACCCAGTACTTC.

The rearrangement uses TRBV6-6 and TRBJ2-7; D is uncertain. This CDR3 has 14 amino acids. Germline V CDR1 and CDR2: MNHNY, SVGAGI (reference sequence). V lost 3 bases and J lost 2, with 11 bases in between. Here the CDR3 reads CASSYYPSTYEQYF. The CDR3 region has the DNA TGTGCCAGCAGTTATTATCCATCAACCTACGAGCAGTACTTC.

A few counts support this clonotype. This rearrangement joins TRBV7-9 to TRBJ1-1; a weak D match, TRBD1 (5 bases). Germline V gene lookup returns CDR1 SEHNR and CDR2 FQNEAQ (reference sequence). V shed 0 bases and J shed 1 base, with 9 bases lying between them. CDR3 size: 15 residues. The CDR3 reads CASSLAQGSNTEAFF. In DNA form, the CDR3 reads TGTGCCAGCAGCTTAGCCCAGGGATCGAACACTGAAGCTTTCTTT.

The genes are TRBV4-2 and TRBJ1-1; D not resolved. Looked up from germline, CDR1 is LGHNA and CDR2 is YNFKEQ. The CDR3 has 15 amino acids. Trimming took 3 bases from V and 8 from J, leaving 19 bases between them. This CDR3 reads CASSQTEIRSKEAFF. The CDR3 bases are TGTGCCAGCAGCCAGACGGAGATCCGTAGTAAAGAAGCTTTCTTT.

The chain combines TRBV4-1 with TRBJ2-7; D assignment may be TRBD1 or TRBD2 (5 bases each). The V end lost 1 base, the J end lost 2 bases, and 12 bases lay between the germline ends. Germline V gene data show CDR1 as MGHRA and CDR2 as YSYEKL. The CDR3 extends over 15 amino acids. The CDR3 loop reads CASSQGRGTTYEQYF. The DNA for the CDR3 is TGCGCCAGCAGCCAAGGCAGAGGGACGACCTACGAGCAGTACTTC.

The chain employs TRBV7-2 and TRBJ1-2, with D uncertain. V was trimmed by 2 bases and J by 2 bases, leaving 6 bases between them. Germline V gene data show CDR1 as SGHTA and CDR2 as FQGNSA. The CDR3 loop spans 13 amino acids. The CDR3 protein is CASSLIGNYGYTF. The CDR3 DNA is TGTGCCAGCAGCTTAATTGGGAACTATGGCTACACCTTC.

V and J are TRBV21-1 and TRBJ1-2; whether TRBD1, the table's D call, matches the DNA was not checked. TRBV21-1 is termed a pseudogene. The CDR3 runs to 18 residues. CDR3 bases: TGTGCCAGCAGCAAAGAGGCAGGGGTTTTTATTCCGATAGTTGGCTACACCTTC. This gives the protein CASSKEAGVFIPIVGYTF.

In its sample, this clonotype was seen many times. The chain combines TRBV12-3 or TRBV12-4 with TRBJ1-6; 9 bases map to TRBD1. The CDR3 loop spans 16 amino acids. Trimming took 7 bases from V and 7 from J; bases not matched to a gene: 11. The CDR3 DNA reads as TGTGCCAGCACCGGACAAAACGGACAGGGGAATTCACCCCTCCACTTT. This encodes CASTGQNGQGNSPLHF.

This clonotype was detected only a few times. The chain recombines TRBV12-3 or TRBV12-4 with TRBJ1-2, with D uncertain. The V end lost 4 bases, the J end lost 4 bases, and 13 bases lay between the germline ends. This CDR3 region has 14 residues. The CDR3 sequence: CASSWDLQAYGYTF. The CDR3 DNA follows: TGTGCCAGCAGTTGGGATCTCCAGGCCTATGGCTACACCTTC.

In this sample, this clonotype turned up a few times. This rearrangement joins TRBV19 to TRBJ2-5; D is uncertain. V was clipped by 9 bases and J by 5 bases, with 10 bases between them. CDR3 length equals 11 residues. CDR1 is LNHDA and CDR2 is SQIVND in the germline V gene (reference sequence). CDR3: CASGMRETQYF. CDR3 in DNA: TGTGCCAGCGGTATGCGGGAGACCCAGTACTTC.

The V and J genes are TRBV20-1 and TRBJ1-1, with D hard to call. V dropped 8 bases and J dropped 8 bases, with 6 bases sitting between them. The CDR3 is 8 residues long. Looked up from germline, CDR1 is DFQATT and CDR2 is SNEGSKA (reference sequence). CDR3 bases: TGCAGTCCGGAAGAAGCTTTCTTT. Translating it yields CSPEEAFF.

V is TRBV27 and J is TRBJ2-7; tentatively, D is TRBD1 (6 bases). Germline V gene sequence: CDR1 MNHEY, CDR2 SMNVEV (reference sequence). The ends were cut back, 5 bases at V and 3 bases at J, with 14 bases in the middle. The CDR3 sequence is 14 residues long. CDR3 in amino acids: CASSPDRTLYEQYF. The CDR3 nucleotides read TGTGCCAGCAGTCCGGACAGAACTCTCTACGAGCAGTACTTC.

The gene calls are TRBV12-3 or TRBV12-4 and TRBJ1-2; 7 bases align to TRBD1. V shed 5 bases, J shed 3 bases, and the junction held 6 bases outside the gene matches. This CDR3 is 14 amino acids long. CDR3 in DNA: TGTGCCAGCAGTAGCCCCAGGGGGGACTATGGCTACACCTTC. This translates into CASSSPRGDYGYTF.

The CDR3, as DNA: TGTGCCAGCAGCCAGGGGCAGCTAACCGGGGAGCTGTTTTTT. This codes for CASSQGQLTGELFF. The chain links TRBV7-2 to TRBJ2-2; a possible D gene is TRBD1 (6 bases). V lost 5 bases to trimming and J lost 5 bases, with 12 bases between them. CDR3 length: 14 amino acids. Per the germline V gene, CDR1 is SGHTA and CDR2 is FQGNSA.

The genes are TRBV7-2 and TRBJ2-1; the D gene is possibly TRBD2 (5 bases). The CDR3 is 15 amino acids. Trimming shortened V by 8 bases and J by 1 base, and 15 bases separated the two germline ends. The germline V gene encodes CDR1 SGHTA and CDR2 FQGNSA. CDR3 protein: CASQMRTGSYNEQFF. DNA for the CDR3: TGTGCCAGCCAGATGCGGACGGGATCCTACAATGAGCAGTTCTTC.

This clonotype was counted only a few times. The chain recombines TRBV3-1 with TRBJ2-7; either TRBD1 or TRBD2 may fit D (5 bases each). This CDR3 is built from 14 residues. In germline, CDR1 is LGHDT, CDR2 YNNKEL (reference sequence). Trimming took off 4 bases at V and 3 bases at J, with 13 bases between the two ends. In DNA, the CDR3 is TGTGCCAGCAGCCGACGGGACGGAGGCTACGAGCAGTACTTC. Translating it yields CASSRRDGGYEQYF.